A single sample is the source of the 17 T cell receptor beta chains below, sequenced in a study of graft-versus-host responses after intestinal transplantation. Assay: immunoSEQ multiplex PCR; the TCRdb copy retains only in-frame clones and omits some. The sample yields tens of thousands of clones, 91% seen once. The sample was PBMCs, taken around 120 days after intestinal transplantation. These TCRs come from a human patient who received an intestinal transplant, so some T cells may come from the graft donor.

The V call is TRBV6-5, the J call TRBJ2-7; 10 bases are a match to TRBD1. CDR3 length equals 15 residues. The germline V gene has CDR1 MNHEY and CDR2 SVGAGI. Unmatched junction bases numbered 8, after V lost 6 bases and J lost 3 bases. CDR3 coding DNA: TGTGCCAGCAGCTCCAGGACAGGGGGATTCTACGAGCAGTACTTC. Protein: CASSSRTGGFYEQYF.

The gene calls are TRBV28 and TRBJ1-3, with a tentative D call TRBD1 (6 bases). This CDR3 region has 14 residues. Germline assignment: CDR1 MDHEN and CDR2 SYDVKM. V was shortened by 6 bases and J by 1 base, with 10 bases between the two germline ends. CDR3 coding DNA: TGTGCCAGCAGATACAGGGAATCTGGAAACACCATATATTTT. It encodes CASRYRESGNTIYF.

The chain carries TRBV14 and TRBJ1-2; D is uncertain. V lost 6 bases to trimming and J lost 5 bases, with 13 bases between them. CDR3 size: 13 residues. The germline V gene encodes CDR1 SGHDN and CDR2 FVKESK. The DNA for the CDR3 is TGTGCCAGCAGTCACAGCTGGGGTTATGGCTACACCTTC. This codes for CASSHSWGYGYTF.

The CDR3 DNA follows: TGTGCCAGCAGCTTGGGGGATTACAGGGGTCAGAACACCATATATTTT. Translation: CASSLGDYRGQNTIYF. The rearrangement links TRBV7-2 to TRBJ1-3, with 7 bases matching TRBD1. Germline CDR1 reads SGHTA; CDR2 reads FQGNSA. The CDR3 loop spans 16 amino acids. With 3 bases clipped from V and 7 bases from J, the junction kept 12 bases outside the gene matches.

The chain has TRBV27 and TRBJ2-2; possible D gene TRBD2, 7 bases. Deletions cut 11 bases from V and 5 bases from J, with 15 bases between. CDR1 is MNHEY and CDR2 is SMNVEV in the germline V gene (reference sequence). CDR3 length: 13 residues. CDR3 DNA sequence: TGTGCCTCGGGGGGCCTTGTAACCGGGGAGCTGTTTTTT. It specifies CASGGLVTGELFF.

The V call is TRBV19, the J call TRBJ1-5, with unresolved D. V lost 3 bases and J lost 3, with 9 bases in between. The CDR3 extends over 14 amino acids. Germline-derived CDR1 and CDR2 are LNHDA and SQIVND (reference sequence). The CDR3 DNA reads as TGTGCCAGTAGTATTCGAGTGGTCAATCAGCCCCAGCATTTT. Amino acids: CASSIRVVNQPQHF.

The gene calls are TRBV2 and TRBJ2-7; 8 bases are a match to TRBD1. This CDR3 is 14 amino acids long. Germline CDR1 is SNHLY and CDR2 is FYNNEI. Losses at the gene ends were 6 bases for V and 6 bases for J; bases not matched to a gene: 10. The chain's CDR3 is CASRGFTGGGEQYF. The CDR3 DNA is TGTGCCAGCAGGGGTTTTACAGGGGGAGGCGAGCAGTACTTC. Full variable domain (outside the CDR3, taken from reference TRBV2 and TRBJ2-7): EPEVTQTPSHQVTQMGQEVILRCVPISNHLYFYWYRQILGQKVEFLVSFYNNEISEKSEIFDDQFSVERPDGSNFTLKIRSTKLEDSAMYFCASRGFTGGGEQYFGPGTRLTVT.

The chain has TRBV4-1 and TRBJ2-5; 9 nucleotides agree with TRBD1. V dropped 8 bases and J dropped 5; count of bases not matched to a gene: 9. Germline V gives CDR1 MGHRA, CDR2 YSYEKL. The CDR3 is made up of 14 amino acids. The CDR3 is CASAGTGISETQYF. The CDR3 DNA follows: TGCGCCAGCGCCGGGACAGGGATATCGGAGACCCAGTACTTC.

This chain connects TRBV7-8 to TRBJ2-2; tentative D call: TRBD2 (6 bases). CDR1 and CDR2 (germline): SGHVS, FQNEAQ. V was clipped by 4 bases and J by 6 bases, with 15 bases between them. The CDR3 runs to 15 residues. CDR3: CASSWLRRGSGELFF. CDR3 DNA: TGTGCCAGCAGCTGGTTACGGAGGGGTTCCGGGGAGCTGTTTTTT.

The J gene is TRBJ1-1, the V gene TRBV4-1; D is undetermined. Germline V gives CDR1 MGHRA, CDR2 YSYEKL. V lost 4 bases, J lost 2 bases, and 8 bases lay in between. The CDR3 covers 13 residues. The CDR3 spells CASSPRSNTEAFF. The CDR3 region has the DNA TGCGCCAGCAGCCCAAGGTCAAACACTGAAGCTTTCTTT.

This chain links TRBV7-2 with TRBJ2-2; D not resolved. Germline-derived CDR1 and CDR2 are SGHTA and FQGNSA. The CDR3 length is 14 residues. V lost 5 bases, J lost 6 bases, and 13 bases lay in between. DNA of the CDR3: TGTGCCAGCAGCCCCCAAGGGTCGTCCGGGGAGCTGTTTTTT. Translation gives CASSPQGSSGELFF. Together with reference TRBV7-2 and TRBJ2-2, the CDR3 gives the full variable domain: GAGVSQSPSNKVTEKGKDVELRCDPISGHTALYWYRQSLGQGLEFLIYFQGNSAPDKSGLPSDRFSAERTGGSVSTLTIQRTQQEDSAVYLCASSPQGSSGELFFGEGSRLTVL.

The J gene is TRBJ2-5, the V gene TRBV4-2; D might be TRBD2 (5 bases). This CDR3 comprises 14 residues. The ends were cut back, 3 bases at V and 4 bases at J, with 12 bases in the middle. Germline CDR1 and CDR2: LGHNA and YNFKEQ. Written as DNA, the CDR3 is TGTGCCAGCAGCCACCCAGAGGGCCTAGAGACCCAGTACTTC. It translates to CASSHPEGLETQYF.

This clone was counted once. This rearrangement joins TRBV6-1 to TRBJ2-2; possibly TRBD2 for D (5 bases). Trimming shortened V by 2 bases and J by 6 bases, and 10 bases separated the two germline ends. The germline CDR1 and CDR2 sequences are MNHNS and SASEGT. This CDR3 is built from 14 residues. CDR3 DNA: TGTGCCAGCAGTGAATCAGCGGAGGCCGGGGAGCTGTTTTTT. This codes for CASSESAEAGELFF.

The gene calls are TRBV15 and TRBJ2-5; D perhaps matches TRBD2 (6 bases). The J call is doubtful: the DNA matches TRBJ2-7 better. Looked up from germline, CDR1 is LNHNV and CDR2 is YYDKDF (reference sequence). CDR3 length: 15 amino acids. CDR3 region: CATSRESGLSYEQYF. For the CDR3, the DNA is TGTGCCACCAGCAGAGAGTCGGGACTTTCCTACGAGCAGTACTTC.

J is TRBJ2-7 and V is TRBV29-1, with D perhaps TRBD1 (6 bases). Germline-derived CDR1 and CDR2 are SQVTM and ANQGSEA. Trimming left V 4 bases short and J 2 bases short, with 9 bases between. The CDR3 length is 12 residues. DNA of the CDR3: TGCAGCGTTGGGACAGCCCCCTACGAGCAGTACTTC. Translated, it gives CSVGTAPYEQYF.

The J gene is TRBJ2-7, the V gene TRBV27; tentative D call: TRBD2 (5 bases). Germline values: CDR1 MNHEY, CDR2 SMNVEV (reference sequence). With 6 bases removed from V and 5 bases from J, the gap between germline ends came to 17 bases. The CDR3 length is 14 residues. CDR3 residues: CASSSTGWANEQYF. The CDR3 nucleotides read TGTGCCAGCAGCAGCACGGGGTGGGCCAACGAGCAGTACTTC.

V is TRBV6-1 and J is TRBJ1-1; D is unclear. The CDR3 consists of 14 residues. CDR1 MNHNS and CDR2 SASEGT come from the germline V gene. V was clipped by 2 bases and J by 0 bases, with 7 bases between them. The CDR3 nucleotides are TGTGCCAGCAGTGAATGGGAATTGAACACTGAAGCTTTCTTT. This gives the protein CASSEWELNTEAFF.